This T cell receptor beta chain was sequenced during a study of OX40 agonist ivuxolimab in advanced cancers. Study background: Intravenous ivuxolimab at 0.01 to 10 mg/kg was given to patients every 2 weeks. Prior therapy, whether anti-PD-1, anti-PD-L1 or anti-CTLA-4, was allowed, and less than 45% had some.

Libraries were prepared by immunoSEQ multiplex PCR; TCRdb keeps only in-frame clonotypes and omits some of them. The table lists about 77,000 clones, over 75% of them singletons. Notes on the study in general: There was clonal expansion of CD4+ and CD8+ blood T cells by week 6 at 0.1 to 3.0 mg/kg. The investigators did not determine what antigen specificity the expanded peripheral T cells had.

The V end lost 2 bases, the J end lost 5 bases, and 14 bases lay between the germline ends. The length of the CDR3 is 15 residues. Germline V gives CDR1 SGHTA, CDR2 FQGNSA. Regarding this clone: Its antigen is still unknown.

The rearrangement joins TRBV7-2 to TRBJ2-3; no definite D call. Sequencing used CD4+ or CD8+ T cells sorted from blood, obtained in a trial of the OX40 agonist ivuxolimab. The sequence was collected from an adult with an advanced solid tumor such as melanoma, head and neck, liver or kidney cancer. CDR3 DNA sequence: TGTGCCAGCAGCTTAATGTCGTCCCCAGGAGATACGCAGTATTTT. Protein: CASSLMSSPGDTQYF.